This TCR beta chain appears in the sequencing data of a study of cytomegalovirus exposure and HLA in healthy donors. Germline V gives CDR1 MDHEN, CDR2 SYDVKM. There are 15 residues in the CDR3. V was cut by 7 bases and J by 0 bases, with 13 bases left in between. With 60 Vbeta and 13 Jbeta primers, the PCR was carried out. Sequencing was performed with immunoSEQ multiplex PCR; in TCRdb, only in-frame clones are kept and a portion is missing. This table holds about 150,000 clones, 60% to 80% found once. The study's findings and limits: Using the classifier, cytomegalovirus status was reportedly diagnosed with high specificity and sensitivity.

Points on this clone: Its antigen is not known.

The material sequenced was PBMCs. The origin of this receptor is a man aged 25 to 40 in good health and CMV-seropositive. The chain recombines TRBV28 with TRBJ2-1; TRBD2 might be the D (5 bases). CDR3 nucleotides: TGTGCCAGCAACCCTTGGCGGGCCTCCTACAATGAGCAGTTCTTC. It is translated as CASNPWRASYNEQFF.